The 17 T cell receptor beta chains in this list originate from one sample, sequenced in a study of T cells in tuberculosis (dated by TCRdb to the late 2010s). This specimen's time point label, interpreted: new active TB diagnosis, blood taken before or within 7 days of starting treatment. The library was prepared using the immunoSEQ multiplex PCR assay. TCRdb's version of the immuneACCESS table is confined to in-frame rearrangements and falls short of the full clone set. An unresolved V gene accounts for under half of the shortfall where checked; the remainder is of unknown origin. Present in this sample are approximately 40,000 clones, roughly 95% of which were seen just once. Of the sample, approximately 4.3% falls within the top ten clones. The sample was PBMCs, taken at tuberculosis diagnosis. The origin of the receptors is an adult with tuberculosis.

The chain carries TRBV28 and TRBJ1-2; TRBD1 is a possible D gene (5 bases). Germline V CDR1 and CDR2: MDHEN, SYDVKM. The CDR3 length is 16 residues. Trimming cost V 6 bases and J 0 bases, with 17 bases left between them. The DNA for the CDR3 is TGTGCCAGCAGCACTAGCGGGGCCGAATCTAACTATGGCTACACCTTC. The encoded protein is CASSTSGAESNYGYTF.

The chain uses TRBV30 and TRBJ2-7; 7 bases agree with TRBD1. Germline-derived CDR1 and CDR2 are GTSNPN and SVGIG (reference sequence). V shed 1 base and J 5 bases; nucleotides not matched to a gene: 11. The CDR3 is made up of 15 amino acids. CDR3 sequence: CAWSARQGIKDEQYF. The CDR3 DNA follows: TGTGCCTGGAGTGCCCGACAGGGCATTAAGGACGAGCAGTACTTC.

This sequence joins TRBV19 and TRBJ2-5, with TRBD1 matching over 7 bases. This CDR3 region has 12 residues. CDR1 LNHDA and CDR2 SQIVND come from the germline V gene (reference sequence). Trimming took 9 bases from V and 9 from J; bases not matched to a gene: 10. CDR3 bases: TGTGCCAGCGGATTGAACGACAGGGCCCAGTACTTC. Amino acid sequence: CASGLNDRAQYF.

CDR3 residues: CASSQDPLRGLPYEQYF. CDR3 nucleotide sequence: TGCGCCAGCAGCCAAGATCCTCTTCGGGGTCTCCCCTACGAGCAGTACTTC. The V and J genes are TRBV4-1 and TRBJ2-7, with TRBD2 as a possible D gene (5 bases). V was clipped by 0 bases and J by 2 bases, with 17 bases between them. Germline V gives CDR1 MGHRA, CDR2 YSYEKL. The CDR3 is 17 residues long.

J is TRBJ1-4 and V is TRBV4-1; D is possibly TRBD1 (6 bases). Germline V gives CDR1 MGHRA, CDR2 YSYEKL. Trimming removed 4 bases at V and 0 bases at J, with 18 bases between. This CDR3 is built from 18 residues. CDR3 coding DNA: TGCGCCAGCAGCCGCCAATCCCGGGGGGGCGCAACTAATGAAAAACTGTTTTTT. It specifies CASSRQSRGGATNEKLFF.

The chain combines TRBV19 with TRBJ2-7, with D perhaps TRBD1 (6 bases). The V and J ends lost 6 bases and 1 base respectively, with 10 bases between them. Per germline, CDR1 LNHDA and CDR2 SQIVND (reference sequence). This CDR3 has 13 amino acids. The CDR3 spells CASRRTESYEQYF. The CDR3 DNA is TGTGCCAGTAGGAGGACAGAATCCTACGAGCAGTACTTC.

The rearrangement links TRBV4-3 to TRBJ1-2, with D unresolved. With 4 bases removed from V and 0 bases from J, the gap between germline ends came to 9 bases. From germline, CDR1 is LGHNA and CDR2 YSLEER. The CDR3 is 14 amino acids. CDR3: CASSPTPSNYGYTF. The CDR3 DNA is TGCGCCAGCAGCCCGACACCCTCTAACTATGGCTACACCTTC.

The rearrangement joins TRBV5-5 to TRBJ2-5; weak D call: TRBD2 (5 bases). This CDR3 is built from 16 residues. The V end was cut by 1 base, the J end by 2 bases, with 15 bases between. Germline CDR1 SGHKS, CDR2 YYEKEE (reference sequence). The chain's CDR3 is CASSLPPGIGQETQYF. DNA of the CDR3: TGTGCCAGCAGCTTGCCTCCCGGGATCGGGCAAGAGACCCAGTACTTC.

This clone was seen a single time. The chain uses TRBV2 and TRBJ2-5; a possible D gene is TRBD1 (6 bases). The CDR3 length is 14 residues. Trimming removed 6 bases from V and 1 base from J, with 12 bases in between. Looked up from germline, CDR1 is SNHLY and CDR2 is FYNNEI. The CDR3 here is CASRDSRFQETQYF. CDR3 DNA sequence: TGTGCCAGCAGGGACAGTAGGTTCCAAGAGACCCAGTACTTC.

This sequence joins TRBV28 and TRBJ1-4; D ambiguous. CDR1 is MDHEN, CDR2 SYDVKM, per germline. The length of the CDR3 is 15 residues. V was pared by 5 bases and J by 0 bases, with 10 bases between. This chain's CDR3 is CASSLPRATNEKLFF. The CDR3 coding sequence is TGTGCCAGCAGTCTGCCACGCGCAACTAATGAAAAACTGTTTTTT.

J is TRBJ2-3 and V is TRBV7-2, with 8 bases that match TRBD2. The V segment lost 5 bases and the J segment 2 bases; nucleotides outside the gene matches: 9. The V gene's germline CDR1 is SGHTA and CDR2 FQGNSA. CDR3 size: 16 residues. The DNA of the CDR3 is TGTGCCAGCAGCGCGGGAGGCTTCCAGAACACAGATACGCAGTATTTT. Its translation is CASSAGGFQNTDTQYF.

The gene calls are TRBV5-1 and TRBJ1-5; D may be TRBD1 (5 bases). CDR1 is SGHRS, CDR2 YFSETQ, per germline. The CDR3 has 14 residues. Trimming pared 4 bases from V and 0 bases from J, leaving 8 bases between. The CDR3 region has the DNA TGCGCCAGCAGCATAGACAGTAGCAATCAGCCCCAGCATTTT. Encoded protein: CASSIDSSNQPQHF.

The chain combines TRBV19 with TRBJ2-6, with D possibly TRBD1 on 6 matching bases. Germline V lookup: CDR1 LNHDA, CDR2 SQIVND (reference sequence). The CDR3 loop spans 18 amino acids. V was pared by 3 bases and J by 2 bases, with 17 bases between. Written as DNA, the CDR3 is TGTGCCAGTAGTATGACCAGGGCAGGGGTGCCTGGGGCCAACGTCCTGACTTTC. It specifies CASSMTRAGVPGANVLTF.

The chain combines TRBV7-9 with TRBJ2-7; weak D call: TRBD2 (5 bases). Deletions cut 3 bases from V and 0 bases from J, with 9 bases between. CDR1 is SEHNR, CDR2 FQNEAQ, per germline (reference sequence). The CDR3 is 14 amino acids. CDR3 DNA: TGTGCCAGCAGCTTCGGGGTGGCCTCCTACGAGCAGTACTTC. It specifies CASSFGVASYEQYF.

The chain uses TRBV19 and TRBJ2-5, with D possibly being TRBD1 (5 bases). The CDR3 totals 14 residues. Looked up from germline, CDR1 is LNHDA and CDR2 is SQIVND (reference sequence). V was cut by 10 bases and J by 5 bases, with 20 bases left in between. The CDR3 DNA sequence: TGTGCCACCAAAGATAGGGGTCGACGTGAGACCCAGTACTTC. This gives the protein CATKDRGRRETQYF.

This clone was detected once. The genes are TRBV7-3 and TRBJ2-7; tentatively, D is TRBD2 (7 bases). The germline V gene has CDR1 SGHTA and CDR2 FQGTGA. The CDR3 totals 15 residues. The V end was cut by 3 bases, the J end by 2 bases, with 14 bases between. The CDR3 DNA reads TGTGCCAGCAGCTTGAGGGGGGGCCCTCCCTACGAGCAGTACTTC. It specifies CASSLRGGPPYEQYF.

This chain connects TRBV6-4 to TRBJ1-1; no reliable D call. CDR3 length: 13 amino acids. The V and J ends lost 2 bases and 6 bases respectively, with 10 bases between them. Germline lookup yields CDR1 MRHNA and CDR2 SNTAGT. The CDR3 DNA follows: TGTGCCAGCAGTGACCGACCGAGCGCTGAAGCTTTCTTT. Its protein product is CASSDRPSAEAFF.